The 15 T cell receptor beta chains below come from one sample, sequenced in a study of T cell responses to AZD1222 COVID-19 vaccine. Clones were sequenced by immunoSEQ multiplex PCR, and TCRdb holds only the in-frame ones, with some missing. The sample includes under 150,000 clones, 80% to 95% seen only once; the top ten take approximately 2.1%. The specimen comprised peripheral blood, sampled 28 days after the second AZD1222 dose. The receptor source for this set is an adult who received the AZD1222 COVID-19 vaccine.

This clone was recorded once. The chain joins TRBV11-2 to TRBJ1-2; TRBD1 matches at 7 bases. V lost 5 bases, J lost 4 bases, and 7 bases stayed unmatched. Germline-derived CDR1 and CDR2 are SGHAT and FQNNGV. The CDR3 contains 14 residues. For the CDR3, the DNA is TGTGCCAGCAGCCTTGCGGAGGGGGCCTATGGCTACACCTTC. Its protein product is CASSLAEGAYGYTF.

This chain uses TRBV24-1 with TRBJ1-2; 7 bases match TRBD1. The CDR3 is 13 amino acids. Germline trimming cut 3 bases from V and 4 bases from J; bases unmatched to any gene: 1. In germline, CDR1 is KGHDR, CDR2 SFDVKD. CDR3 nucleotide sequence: TGTGCCACCAGTGATCCAGGGGGCTATGGCTACACCTTC. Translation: CATSDPGGYGYTF.

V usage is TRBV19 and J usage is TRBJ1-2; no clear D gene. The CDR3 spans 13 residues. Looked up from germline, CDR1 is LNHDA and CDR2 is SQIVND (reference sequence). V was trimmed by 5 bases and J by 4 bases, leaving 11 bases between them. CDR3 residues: CASSPGRRYGYTF. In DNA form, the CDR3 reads TGTGCCAGTAGTCCCGGGCGGCGCTATGGCTACACCTTC.

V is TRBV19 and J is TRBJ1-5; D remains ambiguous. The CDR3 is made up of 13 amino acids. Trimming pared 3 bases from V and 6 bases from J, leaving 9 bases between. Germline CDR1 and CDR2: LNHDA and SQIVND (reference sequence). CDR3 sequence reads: CASSIAIRQPQHF. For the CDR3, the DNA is TGTGCCAGTAGTATCGCTATACGTCAGCCCCAGCATTTT.

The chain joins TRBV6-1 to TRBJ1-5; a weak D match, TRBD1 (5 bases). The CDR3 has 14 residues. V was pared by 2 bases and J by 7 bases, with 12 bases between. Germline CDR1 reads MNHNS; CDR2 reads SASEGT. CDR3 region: CASSESGLGQPQHF. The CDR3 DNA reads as TGTGCCAGCAGTGAATCGGGGCTGGGCCAGCCCCAGCATTTT.

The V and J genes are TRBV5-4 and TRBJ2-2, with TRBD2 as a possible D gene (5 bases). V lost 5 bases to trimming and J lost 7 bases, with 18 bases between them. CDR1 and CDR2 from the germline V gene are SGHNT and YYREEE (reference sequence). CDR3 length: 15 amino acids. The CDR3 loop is CASSPDGVWDGELFF. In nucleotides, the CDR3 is TGTGCCAGCAGTCCGGACGGGGTTTGGGACGGGGAGCTGTTTTTT.

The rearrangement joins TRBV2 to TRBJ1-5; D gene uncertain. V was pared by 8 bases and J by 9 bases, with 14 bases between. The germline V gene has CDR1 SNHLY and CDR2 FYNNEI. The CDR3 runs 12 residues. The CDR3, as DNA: TGTGCCAGCCGGGCCAACCTGAGGCCCCAGCATTTT. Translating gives CASRANLRPQHF.

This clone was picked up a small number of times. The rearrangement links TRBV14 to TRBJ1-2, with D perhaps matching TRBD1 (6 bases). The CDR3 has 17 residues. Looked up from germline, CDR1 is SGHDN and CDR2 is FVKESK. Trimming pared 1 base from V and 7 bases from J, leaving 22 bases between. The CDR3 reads CASSQGGLRDKIFGYTF. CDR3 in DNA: TGTGCCAGCAGCCAAGGTGGTCTCCGGGACAAAATTTTTGGCTACACCTTC.

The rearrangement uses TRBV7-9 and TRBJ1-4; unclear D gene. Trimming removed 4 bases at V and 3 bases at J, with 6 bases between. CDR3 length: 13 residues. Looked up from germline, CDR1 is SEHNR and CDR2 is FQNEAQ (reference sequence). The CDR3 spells CASSSPSNEKLFF. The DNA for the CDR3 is TGTGCCAGCAGCTCTCCTTCTAATGAAAAACTGTTTTTT.

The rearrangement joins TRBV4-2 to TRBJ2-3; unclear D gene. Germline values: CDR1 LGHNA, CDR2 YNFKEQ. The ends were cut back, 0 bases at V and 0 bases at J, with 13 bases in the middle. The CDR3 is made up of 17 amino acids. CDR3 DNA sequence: TGTGCCAGCAGCCAAGATGATCCGGCCCCTAGCACAGATACGCAGTATTTT. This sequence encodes CASSQDDPAPSTDTQYF.

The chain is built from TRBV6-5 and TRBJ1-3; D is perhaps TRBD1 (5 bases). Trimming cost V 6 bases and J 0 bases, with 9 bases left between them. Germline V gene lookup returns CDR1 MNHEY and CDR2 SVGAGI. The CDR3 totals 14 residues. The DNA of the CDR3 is TGTGCCAGCAGCTCGGGGACCTCTGGAAACACCATATATTTT. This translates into CASSSGTSGNTIYF.

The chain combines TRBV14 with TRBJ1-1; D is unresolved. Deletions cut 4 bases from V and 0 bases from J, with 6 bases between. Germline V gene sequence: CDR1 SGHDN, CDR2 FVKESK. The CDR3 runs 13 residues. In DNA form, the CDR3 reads TGTGCCAGCAGCCCCAACCTGAACACTGAAGCTTTCTTT. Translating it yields CASSPNLNTEAFF.

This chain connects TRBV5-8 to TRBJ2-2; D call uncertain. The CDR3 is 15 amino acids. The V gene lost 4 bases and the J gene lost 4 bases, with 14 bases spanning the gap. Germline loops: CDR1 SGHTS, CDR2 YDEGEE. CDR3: CASSTRNYITGELFF. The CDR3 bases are TGTGCCAGCAGCACTCGAAATTATATCACCGGGGAGCTGTTTTTT.

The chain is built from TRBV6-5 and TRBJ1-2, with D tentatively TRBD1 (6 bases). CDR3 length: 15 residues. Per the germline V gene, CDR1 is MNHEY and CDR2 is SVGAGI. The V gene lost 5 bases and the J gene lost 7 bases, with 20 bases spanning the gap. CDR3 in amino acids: CASSPQLRGRTGYTF. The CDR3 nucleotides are TGTGCCAGCAGTCCCCAATTAAGGGGGAGAACTGGCTACACCTTC.

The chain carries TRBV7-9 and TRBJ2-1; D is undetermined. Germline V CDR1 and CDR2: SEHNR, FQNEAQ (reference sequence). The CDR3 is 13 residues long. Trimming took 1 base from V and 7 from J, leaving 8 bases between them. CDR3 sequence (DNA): TGTGCCAGCAGCTTAGTAGCAGCGAATGAGCAGTTCTTC. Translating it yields CASSLVAANEQFF.